The 16 T cell receptor beta chains presented below share a single source sample, sequenced in a study of glioma-infiltrating T cells. Using RNA template, CDR3s of TCR alpha and beta were amplified with iRepertoire arm-PCR. A single record per CDR3 protein comes from TCRdb applying MiXCR to the multiplex PCR reads. The table has roughly 100,000 distinct CDR3 sequences, approximately 39% seen once. Material for sequencing was glioma tissue, nonneoplastic brain tissue, or PBMCs (not recorded which). Every receptor here comes from a human donor with low-grade glioma or glioblastoma, undergoing nonglioma brain surgery, or in good health (not recorded which).

This clonotype was seen ten or more times. This chain joins TRBV10-3 and TRBJ2-7; 7 nucleotides line up with TRBD2. Germline trimming cut 4 bases from V and 5 bases from J; bases unmatched to any gene: 2. Germline V gene data show CDR1 as ENHRY and CDR2 as SYGVKD. CDR3 length equals 12 residues. The CDR3 coding sequence is TGTGCCATCAGTGGGGGGGGAAACGAGCAGTACTTC. This gives the protein CAISGGGNEQYF.

The chain combines TRBV29-1 with TRBJ2-6, with D possibly matching TRBD1 (6 bases). The V gene's germline CDR1 is SQVTM and CDR2 ANQGSEA. The V end lost 7 bases, the J end lost 4 bases, and 17 bases lay between the germline ends. The CDR3 runs 15 residues. The CDR3 spells CSAEGGPGGANVLTF. The DNA for the CDR3 is TGCAGCGCCGAAGGGGGTCCCGGGGGGGCCAACGTCCTGACTTTC.

The rearrangement joins TRBV20-1 to TRBJ1-1, with D possibly being TRBD1 (5 bases). CDR1 is DFQATT and CDR2 is SNEGSKA in the germline V gene (reference sequence). V was clipped by 6 bases and J by 0 bases, with 8 bases between them. The CDR3 runs to 12 residues. The CDR3, as DNA: TGCAGTGCCCTGACAGTGAACACTGAAGCTTTCTTT. Its protein product is CSALTVNTEAFF.

Remarks on this clonotype: One end of the junction varies from germline; a read error may be responsible. The V and J genes are TRBV7-2 and TRBJ1-5; D is perhaps TRBD1 (6 bases). The CDR3 has 14 amino acids. Germline CDR1 reads SGHTA; CDR2 reads FQGNSA. The CDR3 loop reads CACSSTGLNQPQHF. CDR3 coding DNA: TGTGCCTGCAGCTCGACAGGTCTCAATCAGCCCCAGCATTTT.

In the case of this clonotype: One end of the junction does not line up with germline, which may come from a read error. The chain couples TRBV20-1 to TRBJ2-1; TRBD2 might be the D (5 bases). Per germline, CDR1 DFQATT and CDR2 SNEGSKA (reference sequence). The CDR3 sequence is 14 residues long. The CDR3 DNA is TGCAGTGCGAGAGGGCCCCGCAACTACAGTGAGCAGTTCTTC. Amino acids: CSARGPRNYSEQFF.

A note on this clonotype: Being one base from a much bigger clone, this may be a read error. The rearrangement links TRBV5-1 to TRBJ2-5, with 7 positions matching TRBD1. This CDR3 spans 15 amino acids. Looked up from germline, CDR1 is SGHRS and CDR2 is YFSETQ. V was pared by 3 bases and J by 2 bases, with 7 bases of the junction left unmatched. CDR3 bases: TGCGCCAGCAGCTACACCGGGACAGAACAAGAGACCCAGTACTTC. It translates to CASSYTGTEQETQYF. Complete variable domain (other parts from reference TRBV5-1 and TRBJ2-5): KAGVTQTPRYLIKTRGQQVTLSCSPISGHRSVSWYQQTPGQGLQFLFEYFSETQRNKGNFPGRFSGRQFSNSRSEMNVSTLELGDSALYLCASSYTGTEQETQYFGPGTRLLVL.

Concerning this clonotype itself: A much more abundant neighbour one base away suggests this may be a read error. The chain combines TRBV11-1 with TRBJ2-5; 8 bases line up with TRBD1. The CDR3 length is 15 residues. Losses at the gene ends were 2 bases for V and 5 bases for J; bases not matched to a gene: 7. Germline V gene data show CDR1 as SGHAT and CDR2 as FQDESV (reference sequence). The CDR3 DNA sequence: TGTGCCAGCAGCTTAAGGTTCAGGGGGCAGGAGACCCAGTACTTC. This gives the protein CASSLRFRGQETQYF.

On this clonotype itself: This sequence may be a read error, since a much larger clone differs from it by one base. This chain connects TRBV12-3 or TRBV12-4 to TRBJ2-1; D might be TRBD1 or TRBD2, each matching 6 bases. This CDR3 has 15 amino acids. V lost 4 bases, J lost 6 bases, and 16 bases lay in between. The CDR3, as DNA: TGTGCCAGCAGTTGGTTACTGGGGGGCATCAATGAGCAGTTCTTC. This translates into CASSWLLGGINEQFF.

About this clonotype: Being one base from a much bigger clone, this may be a read error. Because it lacks the conserved phenylalanine or tryptophan at the end, this CDR3 is likely a read error. This rearrangement joins TRBV7-3 to TRBJ2-2; a possible D gene is TRBD2 (8 bases). Germline V gene lookup returns CDR1 SGHTA and CDR2 FQGTGA. V dropped 5 bases and J dropped 6 bases, with 16 bases sitting between them. This CDR3 is built from 15 residues. The CDR3 coding sequence is TGTGCCAGCAGCCGGGAGGGGGCGAGGGCCGGGGAGCTGTTTTCT. Residues: CASSREGARAGELFS.

This clonotype was observed many times. This rearrangement joins TRBV4-1 to TRBJ2-1, with a weak D call TRBD2 (5 bases). The CDR3 is 14 amino acids. Germline CDR1 is MGHRA and CDR2 is YSYEKL. Trimming took 4 bases from V and 1 from J, leaving 8 bases between them. DNA of the CDR3: TGCGCCAGCAGCCTTCGACTATCCTACAATGAGCAGTTCTTC. It specifies CASSLRLSYNEQFF.

The J gene is TRBJ2-2, the V gene TRBV12-5; D uncertain. This CDR3 spans 16 amino acids. Germline CDR1 and CDR2: LGHNT and FRNRAP. With 2 bases removed from V and 1 base from J, the gap between germline ends came to 11 bases. The CDR3 reads CASGLIRTENTGELFF. The CDR3 DNA is TGTGCTAGTGGTTTGATACGGACGGAGAACACCGGGGAGCTGTTTTTT.

This clonotype was counted at least ten times. The chain employs TRBV25-1 and TRBJ2-3; 9 bases are a match to TRBD1. After removal of 5 bases from V and 2 bases from J, the junction contained 8 bases not matched to a gene. CDR1 is MGHDK and CDR2 is SYGVNS in the germline V gene. The CDR3 runs to 16 residues. CDR3 sequence: CASSQGTGMFTDTQYF. The CDR3 region has the DNA TGTGCCAGCAGTCAAGGGACAGGGATGTTCACAGATACGCAGTATTTT.

This clonotype has a count of ten or more. The chain employs TRBV6-2 or TRBV6-3 and TRBJ2-1, with TRBD2 identical over 12 bases. The CDR3 has 15 amino acids. V shed 7 bases and J 9 bases; nucleotides not matched to a gene: 10. CDR1 and CDR2 from the germline V gene are MNHEY and SVGEGT. The DNA for the CDR3 is TGTGCCAGCACCGACCGACTAGCGGGAGAGGGTGAGCAGTTCTTC. It translates to CASTDRLAGEGEQFF.

Regarding this clonotype: A read error may explain this, as a much larger clone is one base away. The CDR3 here is CASRLPGSDEAFF. CDR3 coding DNA: TGCGCCAGCAGACTCCCCGGGTCAGACGAAGCTTTCTTT. V is TRBV5-1 and J is TRBJ1-1; D remains unclear. The CDR3 is 13 amino acids. CDR1 is SGHRS, CDR2 YFSETQ, per germline. Trimming cost V 5 bases and J 8 bases, with 16 bases left between them. The full variable domain, its missing parts supplied by reference TRBV5-1 and TRBJ1-1, is KAGVTQTPRYLIKTRGQQVTLSCSPISGHRSVSWYQQTPGQGLQFLFEYFSETQRNKGNFPGRFSGRQFSNSRSEMNVSTLELGDSALYLCASRLPGSDEAFFGQGTRLTVV.

In this sample, this clonotype turned up many times. Given a much more abundant clone one base away, this may be a read error. The rearrangement joins TRBV28 to TRBJ2-3, with D tentatively TRBD1 (6 bases). This CDR3 spans 12 amino acids. Germline CDR1 and CDR2: MDHEN and SYDVKM. DNA of the CDR3: TGTGCCAGCAGTGCAGGGGTAGATACGCAGTGTTTT. Amino acid sequence: CASSAGVDTQCF.

This clonotype was seen ten or more times. This chain uses TRBV28 with TRBJ2-7; no definite D call. Germline CDR1 reads MDHEN; CDR2 reads SYDVKM. This CDR3 has 14 residues. Trimming cost V 10 bases and J 4 bases, with 20 bases left between them. Here the CDR3 DNA reads TGTGCCACCGTGGCTGGTAGCCGAGTTTACGAGCAGTACTTC. Amino acids: CATVAGSRVYEQYF.